This T cell receptor (beta chain) was sequenced for a study of T cells after yellow fever vaccination. This clonotype has ten or more counts. The antigen remains undetermined. Findings and limits, study-wide: A secondary response was less intense yet reached its peak sooner, at day 5 versus 15. Reappearance after the booster was seen for most primary-vaccination clones, at 95% to 97% CD4 and 80% to 90% CD8. The CD4 compartment and the CD8 compartment contained a small share of clonotypes in common.

The TCR cDNA carried a universal primer site and UMIs from 5'RACE template switching. TCRdb passed the 5' RACE reads through MiXCR, listing each CDR3 protein once. The data hold under 300,000 distinct CDR3 sequences, with 6.9% observed a single time. The CDR3 spans 15 residues. Per the germline V gene, CDR1 is SGHTA and CDR2 is FQGTGA. Trimming cost V 2 bases and J 1 base, with 10 bases left between them. The sequence derives from a man in his thirties or forties who received the YFV17D yellow fever vaccine. Source: CD4+ T cells sorted from PBMCs, taken 15 days after the yellow fever booster vaccination. V is TRBV7-3 and J is TRBJ2-3; D perhaps matches TRBD2 (6 bases). The CDR3 here is CASSLGSSGTDTQYF. The CDR3 DNA follows: TGTGCCAGCAGCTTAGGTTCTAGCGGCACAGATACGCAGTATTTT.